The 5 T cell receptor beta chains presented below share a single source sample, sequenced in a study of vaccination effects on CD4 cells after COVID-19. The assay was immunoSEQ multiplex PCR, and TCRdb's table has in-frame clones only and misses some. Of around 59,000 clones listed, approximately 78% were seen once; the top ten hold approximately 1.9%. No cognate antigen is known for these TCRs. Antigen-specific CD4+ T cell clonotypes were called by their expansion after viral peptide-pool culture in ViraFEST. Scientists isolated CD4+ T cells after an approximately 10-day culture period ended. Two doses of BNT162b2 or mRNA-1273 vaccine were administered to participants. The sequencing here drew on CD4+ T cells from PBMCs cultured with HCoV-OC43 spike peptides, taken after COVID-19 vaccination. Noted subset: HCoV-OC43 spike overlapping peptide pool stimulation. All receptors come from a human donor who received a COVID-19 vaccine.

This clone was detected once. V is TRBV6-5 and J is TRBJ2-1, with D unresolved. The ends were cut back, 2 bases at V and 5 bases at J, with 7 bases in the middle. The CDR3 consists of 13 residues. The V gene's germline CDR1 is MNHEY and CDR2 SVGAGI. CDR3 region: CASSYQLHNEQFF. The DNA for the CDR3 is TGTGCCAGCAGTTACCAACTACACAATGAGCAGTTCTTC.

The CDR3 protein is CASSNLRGTDYNEQFF. CDR3 sequence (DNA): TGTGCCAGCAGCAATTTAAGAGGGACAGACTACAATGAGCAGTTCTTC. The V and J genes are TRBV21-1 and TRBJ2-1; the table's TRBD1 call for D was not verified on the DNA. TRBV21-1 is noted as a pseudogene. This CDR3 region has 16 residues.

This clone was detected only a few times. The chain recombines TRBV30 with TRBJ1-2; D remains unclear. Germline loops: CDR1 GTSNPN, CDR2 SVGIG (reference sequence). The CDR3 is 14 amino acids. V shed 1 base and J shed 1 base, with 10 bases lying between them. The CDR3 bases are TGTGCCTGGAGTGAGGCAGTTTTTAACTATGGCTACACCTTC. Its protein product is CAWSEAVFNYGYTF.

The chain uses TRBV18 and TRBJ1-1; no firm D call. The V gene's germline CDR1 is KGHSH and CDR2 LQKENI. V was clipped by 2 bases and J by 2 bases, with 6 bases between them. CDR3 length equals 13 residues. This CDR3 reads CASSPDINTEAFF. As DNA, the CDR3 is TGTGCCAGCTCACCAGACATAAACACTGAAGCTTTCTTT.

This clone has just a few counts. V and J are TRBV24-1 and TRBJ1-5, with D possibly TRBD1 on 5 matching bases. The germline gives CDR1 KGHDR, CDR2 SFDVKD. V lost 4 bases to trimming and J lost 4 bases, with 13 bases between them. The CDR3 is made up of 15 amino acids. In nucleotides, the CDR3 is TGTGCCACCAGTGACACACGGGGCAGTAATCAGCCCCAGCATTTT. Translation: CATSDTRGSNQPQHF.